This TCR beta chain appears in the sequencing data of a study of a mutant IDH1 vaccine in newly diagnosed glioma. Points on this clone: The antigen is unknown.

This sample's time point: week 35, safety follow-up. The study gave 300 ug of mutant IDH1 20-mer peptide per vaccine dose, with topical imiquimod. Profiling relied on immunoSEQ multiplex PCR, and the TCRdb table lists in-frame clones only, not all of them. The sample gives 60,000 to 65,000 clones, 84% of which show up once; about 4.6% is in the top ten. The CDR3 runs to 17 residues. With 0 bases removed from V and 0 bases from J, the gap between germline ends came to 9 bases. Germline-derived CDR1 and CDR2 are SGHVS and FQNEAQ. This receptor was taken from a young man with glioma. This material consisted of PBMCs, taken from a glioma patient whose treatment included an IDH1 peptide vaccine. The V and J genes are TRBV7-8 and TRBJ2-6, with D possibly TRBD2 on 5 matching bases. The DNA of the CDR3 is TGTGCCAGCAGCTTAGCGAGGGCCTACTCTGGGGCCAACGTCCTGACTTTC. Its protein is CASSLARAYSGANVLTF.